This entry features one TCR beta chain sequence. Its antigen is unknown. The record originates from a study of OX40 agonist ivuxolimab in advanced cancers. About the study: Eligibility rules accepted prior anti-PD-1, anti-PD-L1 or anti-CTLA-4 therapy, and 30% to 40% had some.

The table came from immunoSEQ multiplex PCR; TCRdb's copy has only in-frame clones and leaves some out. The sample lists under 25,000 clones, roughly nine tenths occurring once. The ends were cut back, 5 bases at V and 10 bases at J, with 13 bases in the middle. The CDR3 has 13 residues. Germline loops: CDR1 SGHRS, CDR2 YFSETQ. Study conclusions and caveats: At 0.1 to 3.0 mg/kg and by week 6, clonal expansion occurred in CD4+ and CD8+ blood T cells. CD8+ T cells showed, on average, more clonal expansion than CD4+ cells.

Sample: CD4+ or CD8+ T cells sorted from blood, taken in a trial of the OX40 agonist ivuxolimab. This chain uses TRBV5-1 with TRBJ1-6, with D perhaps TRBD1 (5 bases). The clonotype comes from an adult with an advanced solid tumor such as melanoma, head and neck, liver or kidney cancer. CDR3 coding DNA: TGCGCCAGCAGGGGGGAATCGGACTCACCCCTCCACTTT. Translation: CASRGESDSPLHF.